Listed below are T cell receptor beta chains from one sample, sequenced in a study of post-analysis software for immune sequencing data. TCRdb analysed the PCR reads with MiXCR anew, one entry per CDR3 protein. The sample holds just over 250,000 distinct CDR3 sequences; 35% to 45% are singletons and the top ten take under 5.5%. Sequencing input: blood. The receptors come from a girl aged 10-17 years with multiple sclerosis. Both conserved end residues are part of each CDR3. The order of the fields is J gene, D gene, clone size, V gene, CDR3 DNA, CDR3 protein. A D gene is named only where the DNA matches it firmly. The size of a clone is reported for some rows only, either as once, few or many, or as a class for expanded clones.

j_call: TRBJ2-5; d_call: -; clone_size: -; v_call: TRBV7-2; cdr3_nt: TGTGCCAGCCATCCCGGGAGGGGGCAGGGCGAGACCCAGTACTTC; cdr3_aa: CASHPGRGQGETQYF
j_call: TRBJ1-1; d_call: -; clone_size: -; v_call: TRBV21-1; cdr3_nt: TGTGCCAGCAGCTGGGGGAGGAGAGGCACTGAAGCTTTCTTT; cdr3_aa: CASSWGRRGTEAFF
j_call: TRBJ2-7; d_call: TRBD1; clone_size: -; v_call: TRBV7-9; cdr3_nt: TGTGCCAGCAGCTGGGACAGGGAACCCTACGAGCAGTACTTC; cdr3_aa: CASSWDREPYEQYF
j_call: TRBJ1-2; d_call: TRBD1; clone_size: -; v_call: TRBV5-1; cdr3_nt: TGCGCCAGCAGCTTTGGGACAGAAAACTATGGCTACACCTTC; cdr3_aa: CASSFGTENYGYTF
j_call: TRBJ2-5; d_call: -; clone_size: -; v_call: TRBV20-1; cdr3_nt: TGCAGTGCTCTCACACTGCAAGAGACCCAGTACTTC; cdr3_aa: CSALTLQETQYF
j_call: TRBJ2-4; d_call: -; clone_size: -; v_call: TRBV15; cdr3_nt: TGTGCCACCAGCAGGTCTAGGGGTTTGGAAAACATTCAGTACTTC; cdr3_aa: CATSRSRGLENIQYF
j_call: TRBJ1-5; d_call: -; clone_size: -; v_call: TRBV28; cdr3_nt: TGTGCCAGCAGTTCGTTCCACATGGGGAGTGTGACCCAGCATTTT; cdr3_aa: CASSSFHMGSVTQHF
j_call: TRBJ2-1; d_call: TRBD2; clone_size: many; v_call: TRBV7-6; cdr3_nt: TGTGCCAGCAGCTTAGCGGCGGGGGGACACCCCAATGAGCAGTTCTTC; cdr3_aa: CASSLAAGGHPNEQFF
j_call: TRBJ1-2; d_call: -; clone_size: -; v_call: TRBV28; cdr3_nt: TGTGCCAGCAGTTTGGCGCCAAGGGTGTCGGGCTACACCTTC; cdr3_aa: CASSLAPRVSGYTF
j_call: TRBJ1-2; d_call: TRBD1; clone_size: -; v_call: TRBV7-2; cdr3_nt: TGTGCCAGCAGCTGGGGTACAGGGGATAACTATGGCTACACCTTC; cdr3_aa: CASSWGTGDNYGYTF
j_call: TRBJ1-1; d_call: TRBD1; clone_size: -; v_call: TRBV5-1; cdr3_nt: TGCGCCAGCAGCCCACCCCGGACAGGAATTGGGAACACTGAAGCTTTCTTT; cdr3_aa: CASSPPRTGIGNTEAFF
j_call: TRBJ2-4; d_call: -; clone_size: -; v_call: TRBV7-2; cdr3_nt: TGTGCCACCTTTAGGGGGGCGATAGCCAAAAACATTCAGTACTTC; cdr3_aa: CATFRGAIAKNIQYF